One sample yielded the 13 T cell receptor beta chains listed below, sequenced in a study of cytomegalovirus exposure and HLA in healthy donors. Vbeta (60) and Jbeta (13) primers were used in the PCR. Repertoires were generated with immunoSEQ multiplex PCR, while TCRdb's copy carries only in-frame clones and drops some. The sample has 100,000 to 150,000 clones; the top ten hold over 1.5%. Sequencing was performed on PBMCs. The receptors derive from a man between 18 and 35 years old in good health and CMV-seronegative.

V and J are TRBV6-6 and TRBJ2-2, with TRBD1 identical over 7 bases. The V gene's germline CDR1 is MNHNY and CDR2 SVGAGI (reference sequence). The CDR3 covers 15 residues. Trimming removed 6 bases from V and 6 bases from J; junction bases left unmatched: 10. As DNA, the CDR3 is TGTGCCAGCAGATCTCGACAGGGTCGCGCCGGGGAGCTGTTTTTT. This sequence encodes CASRSRQGRAGELFF.

This sequence joins TRBV7-2 and TRBJ1-1; D possibly corresponds to TRBD1 (6 bases). CDR1 and CDR2 from the germline V gene are SGHTA and FQGNSA. Trimming removed 4 bases at V and 8 bases at J, with 11 bases between. This CDR3 region has 12 residues. The CDR3 DNA is TGTGCCAGCAGCTCAACCGGGACAGAAGCTTTCTTT. Translating it yields CASSSTGTEAFF.

V usage is TRBV5-1 and J usage is TRBJ1-3; unclear D gene. Germline-derived CDR1 and CDR2 are SGHRS and YFSETQ. Trimming pared 0 bases from V and 1 base from J, leaving 8 bases between. This CDR3 is 15 amino acids long. The CDR3 DNA reads TGCGCCAGCAGCTTGGCGGCAGGTTCTGGAAACACCATATATTTT. As protein: CASSLAAGSGNTIYF.

This chain joins TRBV19 and TRBJ1-2, with D maybe TRBD1 (5 bases). The CDR3 has 13 residues. Germline values: CDR1 LNHDA, CDR2 SQIVND (reference sequence). The ends were cut back, 8 bases at V and 3 bases at J, with 13 bases in the middle. The CDR3 loop reads CASGRGDDYGYTF. CDR3 sequence (DNA): TGTGCCAGTGGACGGGGGGACGACTATGGCTACACCTTC.

To note about this clone: One end of the junction is discordant with germline, which a read error may explain. This chain links TRBV7-7 with TRBJ2-1; D uncertain. Germline V CDR1 and CDR2: SSHAT, FNYEAQ (reference sequence). There are 14 residues in the CDR3. CDR3 loop: CASSLDTSNNEQFF. The CDR3 DNA is TGTGCTAGCAGCTTAGATACATCAAACAATGAGCAGTTCTTC.

V is TRBV19 and J is TRBJ2-1; 7 bases align to TRBD2. CDR3 size: 13 residues. CDR1 and CDR2 (germline): LNHDA, SQIVND (reference sequence). V was clipped by 2 bases and J by 5 bases; unmatched bases: 0. DNA for the CDR3: TGTGCCAGTAGTATACTAGCGGACAATGAGCAGTTCTTC. Translating it yields CASSILADNEQFF.

This chain links TRBV27 with TRBJ1-5, with 7 bases fitting TRBD1. This CDR3 spans 16 amino acids. J was trimmed by 4 bases and V by 5 bases; bases with no gene match: 11. Per the germline V gene, CDR1 is MNHEY and CDR2 is SMNVEV (reference sequence). This CDR3 reads CASSLTTAGGNQPQHF. The DNA for the CDR3 is TGTGCCAGCAGTCTCACCACCGCAGGGGGGAATCAGCCCCAGCATTTT.

V gene TRBV5-1 combines with J gene TRBJ2-1, with D possibly matching TRBD1 (5 bases). CDR1 is SGHRS, CDR2 YFSETQ, per germline. This CDR3 region has 13 residues. V lost 0 bases to trimming and J lost 7 bases, with 8 bases between them. CDR3 in amino acids: CASSLAGLNEQFF. CDR3 in DNA: TGCGCCAGCAGCTTGGCAGGGTTAAATGAGCAGTTCTTC.

The V gene is TRBV19, the J gene TRBJ2-1, with 7 bases lining up with TRBD2. With 2 bases clipped from V and 5 bases from J, the junction kept 3 bases outside the gene matches. CDR1 and CDR2 from the germline V gene are LNHDA and SQIVND (reference sequence). The CDR3 extends over 14 amino acids. CDR3 nucleotide sequence: TGTGCCAGTAGTATATCAGCGGGACACAATGAGCAGTTCTTC. It codes for CASSISAGHNEQFF. The full variable domain, in which reference TRBV19 and TRBJ2-1 provide the parts outside the CDR3, is DGGITQSPKYLFRKEGQNVTLSCEQNLNHDAMYWYRQDPGQGLRLIYYSQIVNDFQKGDIAEGYSVSREKKESFPLTVTSAQKNPTAFYLCASSISAGHNEQFFGPGTRLTVL.

The chain combines TRBV6-4 with TRBJ2-3; 12 bases match TRBD2. Per germline, CDR1 MRHNA and CDR2 SNTAGT. This CDR3 has 14 amino acids. Trimming removed 10 bases from V and 1 base from J; junction bases left unmatched: 3. The CDR3 DNA reads as TGTGCCACCTCTAGCGGGGGGGGCACAGATACGCAGTATTTT. This codes for CATSSGGGTDTQYF.

The gene calls are TRBV7-3 and TRBJ2-1; 7 bases align to TRBD2. Germline V gene lookup returns CDR1 SGHTA and CDR2 FQGTGA. With V trimmed by 0 bases and J by 9 bases, 5 bases remained unmatched. This CDR3 is built from 14 residues. The CDR3 region is CASSLTGGPGEQFF. CDR3 in DNA: TGTGCCAGCAGCTTAACGGGAGGGCCGGGTGAGCAGTTCTTC.

The J gene is TRBJ1-2, the V gene TRBV5-4; possibly TRBD1 for D (6 bases). The CDR3 has 13 residues. Germline values: CDR1 SGHNT, CDR2 YYREEE (reference sequence). Trimming pared 0 bases from V and 6 bases from J, leaving 9 bases between. CDR3 coding DNA: TGTGCCAGCAGCTTGGCAGGGGCCAATGGCTACACCTTC. It encodes CASSLAGANGYTF.

V and J are TRBV9 and TRBJ1-3; maybe TRBD1 (5 bases). This CDR3 comprises 13 residues. Germline V gene data show CDR1 as SGDLS and CDR2 as YYNGEE. Between the trimmed V and J ends, which lost 1 base and 15 bases, there was a span of 17 bases. The CDR3 protein is CASSVTAGGYAYF. In nucleotides, the CDR3 is TGTGCCAGCAGCGTAACGGCCGGGGGGTATGCATATTTT. The entire variable domain, with the rest obtained from reference TRBV9 and TRBJ1-3, is as follows: DSGVTQTPKHLITATGQRVTLRCSPRSGDLSVYWYQQSLDQGLQFLIQYYNGEERAKGNILERFSAQQFPDLHSELNLSSLELGDSALYFCASSVTAGGYAYFGEGSWLTVV.